This T cell receptor (beta chain) was found in a study of technical replicates of blood from several donors. Germline CDR1 SGHRS, CDR2 YFSETQ. Between the trimmed V and J ends, which lost 0 bases and 3 bases, there was a span of 14 bases. The length of the CDR3 is 16 residues. Clones were read by immunoSEQ multiplex PCR, and TCRdb kept only the in-frame ones, dropping some. The table shows 95,000 or so clones, with roughly 95% occurring only once. This TCR was recovered from a human donor in good health. The chain couples TRBV5-1 to TRBJ2-3; maybe TRBD2 (6 bases). The sequenced material came from T cells isolated from PBMCs. CDR3 sequence (DNA): TGCGCCAGCAGCTTGGAGGCGGGAAGGCCTACAGATACGCAGTATTTT. Residues: CASSLEAGRPTDTQYF.